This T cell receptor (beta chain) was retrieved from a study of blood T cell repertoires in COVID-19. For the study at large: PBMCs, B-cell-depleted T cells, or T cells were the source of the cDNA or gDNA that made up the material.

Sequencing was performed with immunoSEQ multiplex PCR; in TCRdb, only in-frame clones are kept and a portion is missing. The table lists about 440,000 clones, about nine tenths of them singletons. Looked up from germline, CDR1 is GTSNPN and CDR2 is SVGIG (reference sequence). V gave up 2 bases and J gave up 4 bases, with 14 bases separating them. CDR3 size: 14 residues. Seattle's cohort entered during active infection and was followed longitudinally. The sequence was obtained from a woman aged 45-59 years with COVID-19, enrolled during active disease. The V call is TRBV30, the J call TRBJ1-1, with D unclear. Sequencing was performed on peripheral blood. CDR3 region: CAWSLSRRSTEAFF. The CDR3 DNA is TGTGCCTGGAGTCTCTCTCGACGGAGCACTGAAGCTTTCTTT.